Listed below are T cell receptor beta chains from one sample, sequenced in a study of blood T cell repertoires in COVID-19. Here immunoSEQ multiplex PCR was the method, and the copy in TCRdb shows in-frame clones only, minus some. The sample consists of roughly 140,000 clones, roughly 80% of them appearing once. Material: peripheral blood. All receptors come from a man between 60 and 70 years old with acute or convalescent COVID-19. Each CDR3 is given with its conserved first and last residue. The D gene is left open where the match is weak. A row's size may be missing; if present it is once, few, many or a size class.

>15|TRBV6-5|TRBJ2-5|NA|NA
CASSYATGNQETQYF
TGTGCCAGCAGTTATGCAACAGGGAACCAAGAGACCCAGTACTTC
>14|TRBV2|TRBJ1-6|NA|NA
CASSDKQGPPPLHF
TGTGCCAGCAGTGACAAACAGGGCCCTCCACCCCTCCACTTT
>16|TRBV5-6|TRBJ2-1|NA|TRBD1
CASSPAPGQRGYEQFF
TGTGCCAGCAGCCCCGCCCCGGGACAGAGGGGGTATGAGCAGTTCTTC
>15|TRBV5-4|TRBJ2-1|once|NA
CASSDGTLPYNEQFF
TGTGCCAGCAGCGACGGGACACTTCCGTACAATGAGCAGTTCTTC
>15|TRBV9|TRBJ2-5|NA|TRBD2
CASSGGTTPQETQYF
TGTGCCAGCAGCGGAGGGACTACCCCTCAAGAGACCCAGTACTTC
>15|TRBV3-1/TRBV3-2|TRBJ2-7|once|TRBD1
CASSPPGGQAYEQYF
TGTGCCAGCAGCCCACCCGGTGGACAGGCCTACGAGCAGTACTTC
>13|TRBV7-2|TRBJ1-6|NA|NA
CASSLGPHSPLHF
TGTGCCAGCAGCTTGGGGCCCCATTCACCCCTCCACTTT
>15|TRBV6-5|TRBJ2-7|NA|TRBD1
CASSYRGTGVGEQYF
TGTGCCAGCAGTTATAGGGGGACAGGGGTAGGCGAGCAGTACTTC
>13|TRBV10-3|TRBJ2-1|few|NA
CAISEATGWEQFF
TGTGCCATCAGTGAAGCGACAGGTTGGGAGCAGTTCTTC
>16|TRBV19|TRBJ1-5|NA|NA
CASSISGSGANQPQHF
TGTGCCAGTAGTATCTCAGGGTCGGGAGCCAATCAGCCCCAGCATTTT
>15|TRBV28|TRBJ2-3|once|NA
CASSFMAGLTDTQYF
TGTGCCAGCAGTTTTATGGCGGGGCTCACAGATACGCAGTATTTT